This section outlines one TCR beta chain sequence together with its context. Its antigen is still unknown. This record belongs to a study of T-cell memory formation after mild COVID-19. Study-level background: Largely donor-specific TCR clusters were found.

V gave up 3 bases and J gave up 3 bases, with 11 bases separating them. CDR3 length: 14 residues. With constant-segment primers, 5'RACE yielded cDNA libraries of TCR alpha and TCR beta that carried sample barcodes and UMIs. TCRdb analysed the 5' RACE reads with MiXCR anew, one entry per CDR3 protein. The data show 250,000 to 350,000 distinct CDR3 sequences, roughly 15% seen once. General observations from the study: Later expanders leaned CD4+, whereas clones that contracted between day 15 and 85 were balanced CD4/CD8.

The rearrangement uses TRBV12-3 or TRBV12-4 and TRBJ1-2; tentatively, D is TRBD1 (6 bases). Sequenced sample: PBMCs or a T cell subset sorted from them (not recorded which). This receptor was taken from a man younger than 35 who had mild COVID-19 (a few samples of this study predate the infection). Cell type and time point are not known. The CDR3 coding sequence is TGTGCCAGCAGTTTTACAGGGTTGTACTATGGCTACACCTTC. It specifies CASSFTGLYYGYTF.